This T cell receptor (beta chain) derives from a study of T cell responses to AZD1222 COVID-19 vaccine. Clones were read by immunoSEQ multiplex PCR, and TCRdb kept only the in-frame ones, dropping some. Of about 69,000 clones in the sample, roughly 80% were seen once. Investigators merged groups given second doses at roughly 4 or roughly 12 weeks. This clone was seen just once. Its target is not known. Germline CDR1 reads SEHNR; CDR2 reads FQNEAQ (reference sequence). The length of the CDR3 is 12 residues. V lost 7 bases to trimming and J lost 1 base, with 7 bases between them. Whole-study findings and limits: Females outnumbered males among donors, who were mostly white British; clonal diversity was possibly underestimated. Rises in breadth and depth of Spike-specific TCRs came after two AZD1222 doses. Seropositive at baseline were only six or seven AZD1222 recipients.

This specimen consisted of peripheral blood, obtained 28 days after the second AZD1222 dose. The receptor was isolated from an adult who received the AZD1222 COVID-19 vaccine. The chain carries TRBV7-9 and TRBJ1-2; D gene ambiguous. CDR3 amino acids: CASKDFNYGYTF. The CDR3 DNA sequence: TGTGCCAGCAAGGACTTTAACTATGGCTACACCTTC.